These 6 T cell receptor beta chains originate from one sample sequenced in a study of blood T cell repertoires in COVID-19. Some clones are missing from TCRdb's copy, which holds only in-frame ones; the method was immunoSEQ multiplex PCR. The table has about 54,000 clones, roughly 80% seen once; the top ten hold about 6.4%. Sequenced: peripheral blood. The receptors originated from a human donor in a cohort sampled during active or convalescent COVID-19.

The genes are TRBV19 and TRBJ2-7, with 8 bases identical to TRBD2. Germline V lookup: CDR1 LNHDA, CDR2 SQIVND (reference sequence). This CDR3 spans 14 amino acids. J was trimmed by 0 bases and V by 10 bases; bases with no gene match: 8. The CDR3 DNA follows: TGTGCCATCCCATGCGGGGGGAGCTCCTACGAGCAGTACTTC. Its protein product is CAIPCGGSSYEQYF.

The genes are TRBV19 and TRBJ2-3; possible D gene TRBD1, 6 bases. V lost 5 bases to trimming and J lost 3 bases, with 9 bases between them. The CDR3 totals 13 residues. Germline V gene data show CDR1 as LNHDA and CDR2 as SQIVND (reference sequence). Here the CDR3 DNA reads TGTGCCAGTAGTCCCCAGGGGACAGATACGCAGTATTTT. Protein: CASSPQGTDTQYF.

This chain links TRBV6-2 or TRBV6-3 with TRBJ2-2, with D uncertain. Trimming took off 2 bases at V and 3 bases at J, with 10 bases between the two ends. Germline V gives CDR1 MNHEY, CDR2 SVGEGT. The CDR3 has 15 amino acids. CDR3 amino acids: CASSYPRPDTGELFF. The CDR3 DNA is TGTGCCAGCAGTTACCCCAGGCCAGACACCGGGGAGCTGTTTTTT.

The V gene is TRBV7-2, the J gene TRBJ2-3, with TRBD2 matching over 9 bases. V lost 1 base and J lost 4; bases outside the gene matches: 6. The CDR3 loop spans 16 amino acids. CDR1 is SGHTA, CDR2 FQGNSA, per germline. The CDR3 here is CASSLEWRGGPDTQYF. The CDR3 region has the DNA TGTGCCAGCAGCTTAGAGTGGCGGGGGGGCCCAGATACGCAGTATTTT.

As to this clone: At the DNA level, this CDR3 is encoded by other sequences in the same sample as well. This chain uses TRBV6-2 or TRBV6-3 with TRBJ1-6, with 8 bases matching TRBD1. CDR1 is MNHEY, CDR2 SVGEGT, per germline. V dropped 4 bases and J dropped 10; count of bases not matched to a gene: 6. The CDR3 spans 14 residues. DNA of the CDR3: TGTGCCAGCAGTTCTCAGGGGGCGCGGTCACCCCTCCACTTT. Translating it yields CASSSQGARSPLHF.

This clone was seen a handful of times. The chain employs TRBV25-1 and TRBJ1-2; no firm D call. Trimming shortened V by 4 bases and J by 5 bases, and 26 bases separated the two germline ends. This CDR3 has 18 residues. Germline values: CDR1 MGHDK, CDR2 SYGVNS. The DNA of the CDR3 is TGTGCCAGCAGTGCCCTCCCGGCAGGCCCCAATTTAGGTTATGGCTACACCTTC. It codes for CASSALPAGPNLGYGYTF.